The rows below give T cell receptor beta chains drawn from one sample of a study of identical twins. TCRdb reanalysed the 5' RACE reads using MiXCR and keeps one entry per CDR3 protein. This table holds around 480,000 distinct CDR3 sequences, approximately 15% found once. The sample was also reused in another study, on yellow fever vaccine responses in identical twins.

The source material was CD4+ T cells sorted from blood. Every receptor here comes from a woman aged 18 to 35 in good health. Each CDR3 is given with its conserved first and last residue. The D gene is left open where the match is weak. Not every row has a clone size; where given, it reads once, few, many or a size class.

TRBJ2-3 | TRBD1 | NA | TRBV9 | CASSGRDRNTDTQYF | TGTGCCAGCAGCGGCCGGGACAGAAACACAGATACGCAGTATTTT
TRBJ2-7 | TRBD1 | NA | TRBV15 | CATSRRPGQGTYEQYF | TGTGCCACCAGCCGTAGACCGGGACAGGGTACCTACGAGCAGTACTTC
TRBJ2-7 | NA | few | TRBV7-9 | CAMGSAASYEQYF | TGTGCCATGGGGTCCGCGGCCTCCTACGAGCAGTACTTC
TRBJ1-6 | NA | NA | TRBV28 | CASSLVLRNSPLHF | TGTGCCAGCAGTTTAGTGTTGCGCAATTCACCCCTCCACTTT
TRBJ2-5 | NA | few | TRBV30 | CAWSVSETQYF | TGTGCCTGGAGTGTTTCGGAGACCCAGTACTTC
TRBJ1-3 | NA | few | TRBV29-1 | CSVSSGVTGNTIYF | TGCAGCGTTTCATCGGGGGTAACTGGAAACACCATATATTTT
TRBJ2-7 | TRBD1 | NA | TRBV6-5 | CASSYDGTGGTEQYF | TGTGCCAGCAGTTACGATGGGACAGGGGGAACCGAGCAGTACTTC
TRBJ1-2 | NA | NA | TRBV5-1 | CASSLKQEVDYGYTF | TGCGCCAGCAGCTTAAAACAGGAGGTTGACTATGGCTACACCTTC
TRBJ2-1 | NA | few | TRBV28 | CASSFRAEQFF | TGTGCCAGCAGTTTCAGGGCGGAGCAGTTCTTC
TRBJ2-7 | NA | NA | TRBV14 | CASSQVGSRHEQYF | TGTGCCAGCAGCCAAGTCGGGAGTCGACACGAGCAGTACTTC
TRBJ1-2 | NA | few | TRBV7-9 | CASGFRENGYTF | TGTGCCAGCGGTTTTAGGGAAAATGGCTACACCTTC
TRBJ2-1 | NA | NA | TRBV6-2/TRBV6-3 | CACKKTATNEQFF | TGTGCCTGCAAAAAGACTGCTACCAATGAGCAGTTCTTC
TRBJ2-3 | TRBD2 | NA | TRBV10-3 | CAIRAISAGVSDTQYF | TGTGCCATCAGGGCCATTTCGGCGGGAGTTTCGGATACGCAGTATTTT
TRBJ2-4 | NA | few | TRBV5-6 | CASSWAGAKNIQYF | TGTGCCAGCAGCTGGGCAGGAGCCAAAAACATTCAGTACTTC
TRBJ2-3 | TRBD2 | NA | TRBV3-1 | CASSQDWGGGSTDTQYF | TGTGCCAGCAGCCAAGATTGGGGGGGGGGAAGCACAGATACGCAGTATTTT
TRBJ2-2 | NA | few | TRBV5-1 | CASSLIGLPTGELFF | TGCGCCAGCAGCTTGATAGGCTTACCGACCGGGGAGCTGTTTTTT
TRBJ1-1 | NA | few | TRBV4-1 | CASSQEGGEGGIWTEAFF | TGCGCCAGCAGCCAAGAGGGAGGGGAAGGTGGGATTTGGACTGAAGCTTTCTTT
TRBJ2-6 | NA | few | TRBV2 | CASSEARPSGANVLTF | TGTGCCAGCAGTGAAGCTAGGCCCTCTGGGGCCAACGTCCTGACTTTC
TRBJ2-7 | NA | few | TRBV9 | CASSVGELGWERSF | TGTGCCAGCAGCGTAGGAGAATTGGGGTGGGAGAGGTCCTTC
TRBJ1-5 | NA | few | TRBV6-5 | CASRLDRSNQPQHF | TGTGCCAGCAGATTAGACAGATCCAATCAGCCCCAGCATTTT
TRBJ1-4 | TRBD1 | NA | TRBV12-3/TRBV12-4 | CASTPGQGSEKLFF | TGTGCCAGCACTCCGGGACAGGGAAGTGAAAAACTGTTTTTT
TRBJ1-1 | NA | many | TRBV5-1 | CASRLLGNTEAFF | TGCGCCAGCAGACTACTCGGGAACACTGAAGCTTTCTTT
TRBJ1-2 | NA | NA | TRBV11-2 | CASSPVWGANYGYTF | TGTGCCAGCAGCCCGGTCTGGGGAGCTAACTATGGCTACACCTTC
TRBJ2-7 | NA | few | TRBV28 | CASSSPTYEQYF | TGTGCCAGCAGTTCCCCGACCTACGAGCAGTACTTC
TRBJ2-3 | TRBD1 | NA | TRBV5-1 | CASSLSRGRLADTQYF | TGCGCCAGCAGCTTGAGTAGGGGGCGCCTCGCAGATACGCAGTATTTT
TRBJ2-7 | TRBD1 | few | TRBV7-3 | CASSLGTGPPYEQYF | TGTGCCAGCAGCTTAGGGACAGGGCCTCCCTACGAGCAGTACTTC
TRBJ2-5 | NA | NA | TRBV20-1 | CSASDPVASQETQYF | TGCAGTGCTAGCGACCCGGTGGCCTCCCAAGAGACCCAGTACTTC
TRBJ2-6 | NA | few | TRBV7-8 | CASSPVGLSASISGANVLTF | TGTGCCAGCAGCCCCGTGGGGTTATCGGCAAGCATCTCTGGGGCCAACGTCCTGACTTTC
TRBJ2-1 | TRBD1 | few | TRBV7-3 | CASRRQGEYNEQFF | TGTGCCAGCAGGCGACAGGGGGAGTACAATGAGCAGTTCTTC
TRBJ2-7 | TRBD2 | many | TRBV4-2 | CASSQDAGGYEQYF | TGTGCCAGCAGCCAAGATGCGGGGGGTTACGAGCAGTACTTC
TRBJ2-1 | TRBD2 | NA | TRBV28 | CASRGLAEYNEQFF | TGTGCCAGCAGGGGACTAGCGGAATACAATGAGCAGTTCTTC
TRBJ2-3 | TRBD1 | few | TRBV20-1 | CSASGQGITDTQYF | TGCAGTGCTAGTGGACAGGGGATCACAGATACGCAGTATTTT
TRBJ2-1 | TRBD2 | NA | TRBV12-3/TRBV12-4 | CASSWTGTSGPTYNEQFF | TGTGCCAGCAGTTGGACCGGGACTAGCGGCCCAACCTACAATGAGCAGTTCTTC
TRBJ2-1 | NA | many | TRBV20-1 | CSAAVGDSTHEQFF | TGCAGTGCTGCGGTGGGGGACTCAACACATGAGCAGTTCTTC
TRBJ2-7 | NA | NA | TRBV20-1 | CSASLVFGSSYEQYF | TGCAGTGCTAGTTTGGTTTTTGGGAGCTCCTACGAGCAGTACTTC
TRBJ1-5 | TRBD1 | NA | TRBV7-9 | CASSLVAGGLNQPQHF | TGTGCCAGCAGCTTAGTGGCAGGGGGGCTCAATCAGCCCCAGCATTTT
TRBJ2-1 | TRBD2 | few | TRBV5-1 | CASSQKTSGSSYNEQFF | TGCGCCAGCAGCCAAAAGACTAGCGGGAGCTCCTACAATGAGCAGTTCTTC
TRBJ2-1 | NA | many | TRBV5-1 | CASSSNREQFF | TGCGCCAGCAGCTCTAACCGGGAGCAGTTCTTC
TRBJ2-1 | NA | NA | TRBV20-1 | CSARGTVEQFF | TGCAGTGCTAGGGGGACTGTCGAGCAGTTCTTC
TRBJ2-7 | NA | NA | TRBV3-1 | CASSPILLGVHEQYF | TGTGCCAGCAGTCCTATCCTTCTAGGAGTCCACGAGCAGTACTTC
TRBJ2-3 | TRBD2 | NA | TRBV10-3 | CAIGGSGTKTDTQYF | TGTGCCATCGGAGGTAGCGGGACGAAAACAGATACGCAGTATTTT
TRBJ2-7 | TRBD2 | few | TRBV7-2 | CASSLFAGVSEQYF | TGTGCCAGCAGCTTATTTGCGGGGGTCTCCGAGCAGTACTTC
TRBJ1-1 | NA | NA | TRBV20-1 | CSARAPNTEAFF | TGCAGTGCTAGAGCTCCGAACACTGAAGCTTTCTTT
TRBJ2-7 | NA | NA | TRBV10-3 | CAISKGSYEQYF | TGTGCCATCAGTAAGGGTTCCTACGAGCAGTACTTC
TRBJ1-2 | NA | few | TRBV20-1 | CSARDHHLTNYGYTF | TGCAGTGCTAGAGATCACCACCTTACCAACTATGGCTACACCTTC
TRBJ2-1 | NA | few | TRBV21-1 | CASSKGKDSTYNEQFF | TGTGCCAGCAGCAAAGGGAAGGATAGCACCTACAATGAGCAGTTCTTC
TRBJ2-1 | NA | few | TRBV27 | CASSLTPFNEQFF | TGTGCCAGCAGTCTAACGCCCTTCAATGAGCAGTTCTTC
TRBJ2-5 | TRBD2 | few | TRBV10-3 | CAISEGLAVRETQYF | TGTGCCATCAGTGAGGGACTAGCGGTTCGGGAGACCCAGTACTTC